What follows is one T cell receptor (beta chain) and its context. This clonotype was counted many times. No cognate antigen has been identified for it. There are no base qualities to consult, and no much larger clone falls within one base. This sample stems from a study of T-cell reconstitution after alpha-beta-depleted transplantation in children (dated by TCRdb to about 2016). A note on the overall study: The study quantitatively tracked T-cell immune reconstitution after TCRalphabeta/CD19-depleted allogeneic hematopoietic cell transplantation in children using TCR repertoire profiling. The full study reports these points: The frequencies of hyperexpanded clones fell over the following months, and after one year, T-cell counts and TCRbeta diversity were mostly attributed to newly produced T cells. In some patients, the high TCRbeta diversity seen at day 60 was put down to recipient T cells and intrathymic progenitors that had survived conditioning. Apparently early alphabetaT-cell count recovery about two months after transplant reportedly relied on only several hundred rapidly expanded clones derived from non-depleted graft cells.

There are 11 amino acids in the CDR3, from cysteine to phenylalanine inclusive. The only DNA kept is the CDR3, 33 bases in frame from the first base. The germline V gene encodes CDR1 MGHDK and CDR2 SYGVNS. Trimming costs V 8 bases and J 1 base, and their ends lie 5 bases apart. The library was prepared using PCR. The run used an Illumina HiSeq 2500. To normalize quantification of the TCRbeta repertoire, the TCR libraries were built with molecular barcoding that relied on unique molecular identifiers. TCRdb trimmed the raw reads at Q25, called clones with MiXCR and kept productive beta chains. Each entry is one CDR3 protein sequence, shown with its most common DNA and genes. In this sample the table shows nearly 200,000 distinct CDR3 sequences, around 5.9% of which occur a single time. The leading ten clones occupy around 4.3% of the sample. This specimen's treatment or condition label, per the study, means: allogeneic hematopoietic cell transplantation with graft depleted of TCRalphabeta T cells and CD19 B cells. Transplant recipients were children who received TCRalphabeta/CD19-depleted allogeneic hematopoietic cell grafts.

The specimen comprised PBMCs, sampled before TCRalphabeta/CD19-depleted stem cell transplant. The receptor chain draws on TRBV25-1 and TRBJ1-1, with the D segment identity uncertain. The TCR originated in a girl younger than two with combined immunodeficiency, due to receive a stem cell transplant. The CDR3 region reads CASGKNTEAFF. The bases read TGTGCCAGCGGAAAGAACACTGAAGCTTTCTTT.